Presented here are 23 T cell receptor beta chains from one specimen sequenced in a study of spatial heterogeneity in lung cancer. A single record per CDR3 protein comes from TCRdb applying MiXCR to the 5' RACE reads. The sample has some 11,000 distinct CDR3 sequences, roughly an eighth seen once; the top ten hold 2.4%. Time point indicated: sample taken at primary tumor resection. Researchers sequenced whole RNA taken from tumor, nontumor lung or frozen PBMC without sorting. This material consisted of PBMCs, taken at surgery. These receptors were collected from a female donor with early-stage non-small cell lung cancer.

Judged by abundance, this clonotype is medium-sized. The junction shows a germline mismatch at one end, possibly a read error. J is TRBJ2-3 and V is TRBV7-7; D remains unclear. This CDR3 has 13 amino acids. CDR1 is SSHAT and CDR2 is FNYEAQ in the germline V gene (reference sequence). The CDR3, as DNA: TGTGCTAGCAGCTTAGTCCCAACAGATACGCAGTATTTT. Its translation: CASSLVPTDTQYF.

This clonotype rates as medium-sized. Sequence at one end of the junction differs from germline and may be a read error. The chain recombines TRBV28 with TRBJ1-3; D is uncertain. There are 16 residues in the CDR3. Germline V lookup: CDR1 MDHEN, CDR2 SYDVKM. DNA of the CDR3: TGTGCCAGCAGTCAAGGACGGCAGAACTCTGAAAACACCATATATTTT. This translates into CASSQGRQNSENTIYF.

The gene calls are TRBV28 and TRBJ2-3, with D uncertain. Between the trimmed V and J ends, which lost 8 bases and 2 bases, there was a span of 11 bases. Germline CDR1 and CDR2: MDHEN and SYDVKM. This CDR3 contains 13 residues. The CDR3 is CASGELFTDTQYF. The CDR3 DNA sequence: TGTGCCAGCGGAGAACTGTTCACAGATACGCAGTATTTT. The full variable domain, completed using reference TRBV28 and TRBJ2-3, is DVKVTQSSRYLVKRTGEKVFLECVQDMDHENMFWYRQDPGLGLRLIYFSYDVKMKEKGDIPEGYSVSREKKERFSLILESASTNQTSMYLCASGELFTDTQYFGPGTRLTVL.

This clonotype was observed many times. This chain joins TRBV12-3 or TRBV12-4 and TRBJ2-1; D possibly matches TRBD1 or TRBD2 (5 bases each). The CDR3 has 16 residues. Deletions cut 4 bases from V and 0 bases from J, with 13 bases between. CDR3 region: CASSWGSRGSYNEQFF. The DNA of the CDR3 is TGTGCCAGCAGTTGGGGGTCCCGAGGCTCCTACAATGAGCAGTTCTTC.

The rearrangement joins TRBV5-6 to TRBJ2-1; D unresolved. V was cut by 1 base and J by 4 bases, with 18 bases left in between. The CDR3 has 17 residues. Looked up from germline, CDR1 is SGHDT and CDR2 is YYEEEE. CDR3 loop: CASSLFLLDAAYNEQFF. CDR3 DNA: TGTGCCAGCAGCTTGTTTCTTTTAGACGCAGCTTACAATGAGCAGTTCTTC.

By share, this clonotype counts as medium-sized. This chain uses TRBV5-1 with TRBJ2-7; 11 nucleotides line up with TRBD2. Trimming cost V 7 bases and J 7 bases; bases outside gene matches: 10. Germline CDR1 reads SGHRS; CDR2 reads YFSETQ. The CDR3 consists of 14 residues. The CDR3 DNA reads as TGCGCCAGCGCTGGACTAGCGGGTCCCATGGAGCAGTACTTC. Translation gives CASAGLAGPMEQYF. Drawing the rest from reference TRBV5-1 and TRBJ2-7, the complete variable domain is KAGVTQTPRYLIKTRGQQVTLSCSPISGHRSVSWYQQTPGQGLQFLFEYFSETQRNKGNFPGRFSGRQFSNSRSEMNVSTLELGDSALYLCASAGLAGPMEQYFGPGTRLTVT.

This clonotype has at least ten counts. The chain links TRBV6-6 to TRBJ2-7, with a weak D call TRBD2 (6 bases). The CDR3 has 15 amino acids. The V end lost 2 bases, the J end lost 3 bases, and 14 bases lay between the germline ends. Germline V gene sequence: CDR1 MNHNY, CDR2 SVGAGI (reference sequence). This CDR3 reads CASSYPSGDRYEQYF. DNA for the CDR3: TGTGCCAGCAGTTACCCCTCGGGAGACCGCTACGAGCAGTACTTC.

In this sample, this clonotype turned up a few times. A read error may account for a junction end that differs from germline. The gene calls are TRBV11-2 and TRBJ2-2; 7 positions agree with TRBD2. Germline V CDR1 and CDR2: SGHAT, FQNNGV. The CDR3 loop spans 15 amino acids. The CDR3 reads CVSSLGLTNTGELFF. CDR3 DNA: TGTGTCAGCAGCTTGGGACTAACGAACACCGGGGAGCTGTTTTTT.

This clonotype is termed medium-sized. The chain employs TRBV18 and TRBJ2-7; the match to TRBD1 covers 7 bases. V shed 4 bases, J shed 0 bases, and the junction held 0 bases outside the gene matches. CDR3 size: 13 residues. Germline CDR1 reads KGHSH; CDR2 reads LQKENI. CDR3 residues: CASSRDSSYEQYF. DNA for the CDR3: TGTGCCAGCTCACGGGACAGCTCCTACGAGCAGTACTTC.

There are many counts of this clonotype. The CDR3 loop reads CASSHGTGEATGELFF. The CDR3 region has the DNA TGTGCCAGCAGCCACGGGACAGGGGAGGCCACCGGGGAGCTGTTTTTT. The chain employs TRBV3-1 and TRBJ2-2; 10 bases align to TRBD1. J was trimmed by 4 bases and V by 3 bases; bases with no gene match: 5. The CDR3 length is 16 residues. The germline V gene encodes CDR1 LGHDT and CDR2 YNNKEL (reference sequence).

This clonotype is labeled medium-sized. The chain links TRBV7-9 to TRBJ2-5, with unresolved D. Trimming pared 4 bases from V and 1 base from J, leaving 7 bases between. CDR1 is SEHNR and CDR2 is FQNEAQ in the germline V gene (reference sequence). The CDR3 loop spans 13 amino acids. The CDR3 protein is CASSSHGQETQYF. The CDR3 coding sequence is TGTGCCAGCAGCTCTCATGGCCAAGAGACCCAGTACTTC.

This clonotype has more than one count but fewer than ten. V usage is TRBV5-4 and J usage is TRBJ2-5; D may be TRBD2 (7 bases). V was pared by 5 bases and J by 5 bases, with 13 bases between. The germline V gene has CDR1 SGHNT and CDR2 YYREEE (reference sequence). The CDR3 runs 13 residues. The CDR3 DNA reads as TGTGCCAGCAGGACCAGGGGAGGGGAGACCCAGTACTTC. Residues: CASRTRGGETQYF.

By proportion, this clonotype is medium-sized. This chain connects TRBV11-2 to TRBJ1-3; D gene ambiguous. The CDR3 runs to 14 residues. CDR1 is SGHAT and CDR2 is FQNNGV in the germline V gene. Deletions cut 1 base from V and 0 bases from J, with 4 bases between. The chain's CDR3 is CASSLVDSGNTIYF. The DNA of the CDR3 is TGTGCCAGCAGCTTAGTAGACTCTGGAAACACCATATATTTT.

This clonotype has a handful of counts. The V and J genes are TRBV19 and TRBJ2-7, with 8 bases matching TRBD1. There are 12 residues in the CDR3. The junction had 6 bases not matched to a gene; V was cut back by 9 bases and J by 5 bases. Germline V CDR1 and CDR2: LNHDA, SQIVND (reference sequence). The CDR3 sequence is CASGQGGNEQYF. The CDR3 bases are TGTGCCAGCGGACAGGGAGGCAACGAGCAGTACTTC.

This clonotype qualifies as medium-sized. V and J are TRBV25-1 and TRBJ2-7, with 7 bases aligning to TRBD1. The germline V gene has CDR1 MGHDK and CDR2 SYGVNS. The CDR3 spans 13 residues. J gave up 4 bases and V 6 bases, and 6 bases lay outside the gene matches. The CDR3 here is CASRVAGGYEQYF. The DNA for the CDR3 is TGTGCCAGCAGAGTTGCAGGGGGTTACGAGCAGTACTTC.

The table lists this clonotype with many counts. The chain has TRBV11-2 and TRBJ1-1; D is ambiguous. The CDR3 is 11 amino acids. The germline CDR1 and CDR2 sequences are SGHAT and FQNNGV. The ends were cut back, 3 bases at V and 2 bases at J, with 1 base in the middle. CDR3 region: CASSFNTEAFF. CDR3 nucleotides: TGTGCCAGCAGCTTTAACACTGAAGCTTTCTTT.

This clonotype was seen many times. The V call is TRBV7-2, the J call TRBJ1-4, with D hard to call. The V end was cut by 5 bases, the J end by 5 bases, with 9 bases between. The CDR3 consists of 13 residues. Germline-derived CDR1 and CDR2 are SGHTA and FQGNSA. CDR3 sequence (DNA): TGTGCCAGCAGCCCGATGGCAAATGAAAAACTGTTTTTT. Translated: CASSPMANEKLFF.

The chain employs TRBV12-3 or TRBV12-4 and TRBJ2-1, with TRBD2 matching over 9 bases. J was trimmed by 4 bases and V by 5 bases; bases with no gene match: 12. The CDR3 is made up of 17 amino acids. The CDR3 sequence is CASSVSGGRALYNEQFF. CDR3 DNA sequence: TGTGCCAGCAGTGTTTCTGGCGGGAGGGCCCTTTACAATGAGCAGTTCTTC.

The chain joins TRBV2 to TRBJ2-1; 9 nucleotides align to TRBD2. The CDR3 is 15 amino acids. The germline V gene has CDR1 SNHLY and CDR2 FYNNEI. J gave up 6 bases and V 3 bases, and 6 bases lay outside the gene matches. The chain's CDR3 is CASSDWRGGRNEQFF. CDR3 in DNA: TGTGCCAGCAGTGATTGGCGGGGGGGCCGCAATGAGCAGTTCTTC.

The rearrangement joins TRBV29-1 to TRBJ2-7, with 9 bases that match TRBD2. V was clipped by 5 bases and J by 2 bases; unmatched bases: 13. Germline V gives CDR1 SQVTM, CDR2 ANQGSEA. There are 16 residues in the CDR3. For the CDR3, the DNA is TGCAGCGTTACAACAACCAAACTAGCGGGTACCTACGAGCAGTACTTC. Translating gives CSVTTTKLAGTYEQYF.

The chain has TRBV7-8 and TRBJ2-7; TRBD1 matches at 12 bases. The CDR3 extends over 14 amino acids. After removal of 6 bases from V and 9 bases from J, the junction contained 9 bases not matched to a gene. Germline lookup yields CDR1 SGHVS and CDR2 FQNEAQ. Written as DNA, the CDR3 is TGTGCCAGCAGTCCCGGGACAGGGGGCGCGGGGCAGTACTTC. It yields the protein CASSPGTGGAGQYF.

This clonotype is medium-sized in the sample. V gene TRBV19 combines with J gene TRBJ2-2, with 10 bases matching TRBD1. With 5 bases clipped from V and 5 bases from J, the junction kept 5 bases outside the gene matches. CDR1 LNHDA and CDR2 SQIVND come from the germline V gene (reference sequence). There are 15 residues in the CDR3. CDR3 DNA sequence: TGTGCCAGTAGTTGGGACAGGGGTTGGACCGGGGAGCTGTTTTTT. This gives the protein CASSWDRGWTGELFF.

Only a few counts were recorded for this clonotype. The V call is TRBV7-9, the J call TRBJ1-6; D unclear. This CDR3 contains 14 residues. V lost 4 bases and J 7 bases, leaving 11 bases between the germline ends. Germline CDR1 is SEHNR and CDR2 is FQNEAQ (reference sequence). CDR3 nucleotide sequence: TGTGCCAGCAGCTACCAGGAGCGCAATTCACCCCTCCACTTT. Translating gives CASSYQERNSPLHF.